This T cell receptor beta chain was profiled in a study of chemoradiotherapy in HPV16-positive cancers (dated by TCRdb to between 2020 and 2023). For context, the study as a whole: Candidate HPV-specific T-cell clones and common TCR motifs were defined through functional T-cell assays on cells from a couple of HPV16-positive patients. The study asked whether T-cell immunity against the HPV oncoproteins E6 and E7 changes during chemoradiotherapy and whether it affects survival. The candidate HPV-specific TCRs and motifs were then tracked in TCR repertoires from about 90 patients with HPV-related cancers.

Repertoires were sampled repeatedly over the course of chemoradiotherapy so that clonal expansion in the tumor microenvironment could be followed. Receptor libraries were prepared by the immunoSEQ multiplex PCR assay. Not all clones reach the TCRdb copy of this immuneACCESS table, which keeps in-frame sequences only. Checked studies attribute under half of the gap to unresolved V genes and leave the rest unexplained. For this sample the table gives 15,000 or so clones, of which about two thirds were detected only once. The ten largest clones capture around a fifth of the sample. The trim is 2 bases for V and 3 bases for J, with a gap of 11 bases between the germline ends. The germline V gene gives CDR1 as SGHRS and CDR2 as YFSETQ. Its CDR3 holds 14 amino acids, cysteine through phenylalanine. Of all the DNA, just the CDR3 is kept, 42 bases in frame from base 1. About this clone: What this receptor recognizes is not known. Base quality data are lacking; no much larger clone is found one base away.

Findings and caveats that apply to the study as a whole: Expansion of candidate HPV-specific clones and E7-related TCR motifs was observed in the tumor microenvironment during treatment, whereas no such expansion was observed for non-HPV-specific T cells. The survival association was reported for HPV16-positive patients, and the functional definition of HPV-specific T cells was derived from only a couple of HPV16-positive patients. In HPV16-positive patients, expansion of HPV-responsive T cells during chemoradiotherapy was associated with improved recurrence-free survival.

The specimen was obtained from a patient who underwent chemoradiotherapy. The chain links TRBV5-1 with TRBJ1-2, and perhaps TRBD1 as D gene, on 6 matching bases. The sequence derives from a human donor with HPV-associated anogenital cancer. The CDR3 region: CASSLGPGDYGYTF. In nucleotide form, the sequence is TGCGCCAGCAGCTTAGGACCAGGGGACTATGGCTACACCTTC. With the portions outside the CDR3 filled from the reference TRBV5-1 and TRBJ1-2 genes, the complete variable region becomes KAGVTQTPRYLIKTRGQQVTLSCSPISGHRSVSWYQQTPGQGLQFLFEYFSETQRNKGNFPGRFSGRQFSNSRSEMNVSTLELGDSALYLCASSLGPGDYGYTFGSGTRLTVV.